Listed below are T cell receptor beta chains from one sample, sequenced in a study of control samples from healthy donors and cancer patients. Data came from immunoSEQ multiplex PCR; TCRdb stores just in-frame clones and leaves some out. In the table there are around 78,000 clones, 94% of which are singletons. Source material: blood. The receptor source for this set is a woman between 18 and 29 years old in good health. The CDR3 runs from the conserved cysteine through the conserved F or W. D genes are given only for firm matches. Expanded clones are given a class, and other clones once, few, many or no size at all.

>TRBJ2-7|-|-|TRBV28
CASSFRRVYEQYF
TGTGCCAGCAGTTTTCGTCGGGTATACGAGCAGTACTTC
>TRBJ1-4|-|few|TRBV21-1
CASSPRTFLGPSSLLNEKLFF
TGTGCCAGCAGCCCACGAACGTTTTTGGGTCCCAGCTCTTTACTAAATGAAAAACTGTTTTTT
>TRBJ2-1|-|-|TRBV9
CASSSRWGSNEQFF
TGTGCCAGCAGCTCCAGGTGGGGTAGCAATGAGCAGTTCTTC
>TRBJ2-3|-|-|TRBV9
CASSGTRHTQYF
TGTGCCAGCAGCGGTACTAGGCATACGCAGTATTTT
>TRBJ2-3|TRBD1|-|TRBV27
CASSFLGQGWDTQYF
TGTGCCAGCAGTTTCCTGGGACAGGGTTGGGATACGCAGTATTTT
>TRBJ1-3|TRBD1|few|TRBV15
CATSKAQGRIGNTIYF
TGTGCCACCAGCAAAGCACAGGGGAGGATTGGAAACACCATATATTTT
>TRBJ1-2|TRBD1|-|TRBV4-1
CASSRDPTGRDIGYTF
TGCGCCAGCAGCCGAGACCCGACAGGGCGGGATATCGGCTACACCTTC
>TRBJ1-5|-|-|TRBV3-1/TRBV3-2
CASSPRYSNQPQHF
TGTGCCAGCAGCCCCCGATATAGCAATCAGCCCCAGCATTTT
>TRBJ2-7|-|-|TRBV11-2
CASSLQGLGQYF
TGTGCCAGCAGCTTACAGGGGTTGGGGCAGTACTTC
>TRBJ1-5|-|-|TRBV24-1
CATSVQPNQPQHF
TGTGCCACCAGTGTACAGCCTAATCAGCCCCAGCATTTT
>TRBJ1-2|-|-|TRBV7-3
CASSLRGGAHGYTF
TGTGCCAGCAGCTTACGGGGGGGAGCACATGGCTACACCTTC